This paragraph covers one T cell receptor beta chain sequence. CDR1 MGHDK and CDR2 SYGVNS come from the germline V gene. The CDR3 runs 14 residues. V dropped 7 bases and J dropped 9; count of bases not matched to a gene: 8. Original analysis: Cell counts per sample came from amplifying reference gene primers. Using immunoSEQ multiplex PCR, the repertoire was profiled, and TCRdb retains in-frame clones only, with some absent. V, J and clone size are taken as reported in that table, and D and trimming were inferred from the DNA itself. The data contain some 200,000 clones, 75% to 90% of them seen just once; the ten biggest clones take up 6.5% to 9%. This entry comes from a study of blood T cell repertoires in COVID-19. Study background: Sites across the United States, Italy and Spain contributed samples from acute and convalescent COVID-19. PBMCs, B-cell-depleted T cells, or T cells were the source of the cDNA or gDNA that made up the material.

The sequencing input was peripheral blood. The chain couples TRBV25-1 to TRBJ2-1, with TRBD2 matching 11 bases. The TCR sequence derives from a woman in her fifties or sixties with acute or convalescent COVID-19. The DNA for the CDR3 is TGTGCCAGCAATCCGGGACTAGCGGCAGGTGAGCAGTTCTTC. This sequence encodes CASNPGLAAGEQFF. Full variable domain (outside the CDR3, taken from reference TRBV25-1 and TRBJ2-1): EADIYQTPRYLVIGTGKKITLECSQTMGHDKMYWYQQDPGMELHLIHYSYGVNSTEKGDLSSESTVSRIRTEHFPLTLESARPSHTSQYLCASNPGLAAGEQFFGPGTRLTVL.